One and the same sample provided the 2 T cell receptor beta chains below, sequenced in a study of T cell responses to AZD1222 COVID-19 vaccine. The repertoire was sequenced with immunoSEQ multiplex PCR; TCRdb's copy has only in-frame clones and lacks some. The sample shows over 130,000 clones, approximately 89% of them seen only once. Material: peripheral blood, obtained on day 0 of AZD1222 vaccination. The receptors originated from an adult in good health.

This clone was counted a single time. The chain joins TRBV28 to TRBJ2-7; 12 bases are a match to TRBD1. The CDR3 consists of 17 residues. J lost 7 bases, V lost 3 bases, and 13 bases had no gene match. Germline CDR1 MDHEN, CDR2 SYDVKM. In DNA, the CDR3 is TGTGCCAGCAGTTTGAAGCAGCCGGGACAGGGGGCATATGAGCAGTACTTC. Amino acids: CASSLKQPGQGAYEQYF. The entire variable domain, with the rest obtained from reference TRBV28 and TRBJ2-7, is as follows: DVKVTQSSRYLVKRTGEKVFLECVQDMDHENMFWYRQDPGLGLRLIYFSYDVKMKEKGDIPEGYSVSREKKERFSLILESASTNQTSMYLCASSLKQPGQGAYEQYFGPGTRLTVT.

In this sample, this clone turned up a few times. This sequence joins TRBV28 and TRBJ1-5; D is unresolved. V lost 1 base to trimming and J lost 10 bases, with 14 bases between them. The germline V gene encodes CDR1 MDHEN and CDR2 SYDVKM. The CDR3 length is 14 residues. As DNA, the CDR3 is TGTGCCAGCAGTTTATTGGGAGTTTTGCGTCCCCAGCATTTT. Protein sequence: CASSLLGVLRPQHF. Together with reference TRBV28 and TRBJ1-5, the CDR3 gives the full variable domain: DVKVTQSSRYLVKRTGEKVFLECVQDMDHENMFWYRQDPGLGLRLIYFSYDVKMKEKGDIPEGYSVSREKKERFSLILESASTNQTSMYLCASSLLGVLRPQHFGDGTRLSIL.